The sequence of this T cell receptor (beta chain) was determined in a study of memory CD4+ T cells and cytomegalovirus serostatus. Germline-derived CDR1 and CDR2 are SGHDT and YYEEEE. The CDR3 is 13 residues long. The J segment lost 5 bases and the V segment lost 5 bases, leaving 0 bases of the junction unmatched. The data were produced by immunoSEQ multiplex PCR, yet TCRdb's version contains in-frame clones alone and is incomplete. The sample gives about 44,000 clones, around 80% of which show up once; 0.9% to 1.2% is in the top ten. Single viable CD3+CD4+CD8-CD45RO+ cells were sorted as the memory CD4+ T cells.

Sequenced sample: memory CD4+ T cells from blood. This sequence originates from an adult in good health and CMV-seronegative. The V gene is TRBV5-6, the J gene TRBJ2-7; 14 bases map to TRBD2. CDR3 coding DNA: TGTGCCAGCAGGACTAGCGGGAGGGACGAGCAGTACTTC. This sequence encodes CASRTSGRDEQYF.